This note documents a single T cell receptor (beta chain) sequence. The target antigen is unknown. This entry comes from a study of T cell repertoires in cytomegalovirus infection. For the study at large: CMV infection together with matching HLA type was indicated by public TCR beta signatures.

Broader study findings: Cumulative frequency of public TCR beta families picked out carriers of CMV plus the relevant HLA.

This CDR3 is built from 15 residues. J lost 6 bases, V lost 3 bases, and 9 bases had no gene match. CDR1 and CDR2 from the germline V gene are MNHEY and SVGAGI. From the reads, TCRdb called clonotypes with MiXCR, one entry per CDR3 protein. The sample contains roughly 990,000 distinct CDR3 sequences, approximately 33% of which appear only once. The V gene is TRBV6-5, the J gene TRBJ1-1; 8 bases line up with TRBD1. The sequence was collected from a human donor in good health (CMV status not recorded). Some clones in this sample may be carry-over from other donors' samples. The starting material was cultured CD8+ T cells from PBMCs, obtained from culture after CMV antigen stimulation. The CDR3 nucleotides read TGTGCCAGCAGTTATAATGACAGGGGATGGTCTGAAGCTTTCTTT. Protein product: CASSYNDRGWSEAFF.